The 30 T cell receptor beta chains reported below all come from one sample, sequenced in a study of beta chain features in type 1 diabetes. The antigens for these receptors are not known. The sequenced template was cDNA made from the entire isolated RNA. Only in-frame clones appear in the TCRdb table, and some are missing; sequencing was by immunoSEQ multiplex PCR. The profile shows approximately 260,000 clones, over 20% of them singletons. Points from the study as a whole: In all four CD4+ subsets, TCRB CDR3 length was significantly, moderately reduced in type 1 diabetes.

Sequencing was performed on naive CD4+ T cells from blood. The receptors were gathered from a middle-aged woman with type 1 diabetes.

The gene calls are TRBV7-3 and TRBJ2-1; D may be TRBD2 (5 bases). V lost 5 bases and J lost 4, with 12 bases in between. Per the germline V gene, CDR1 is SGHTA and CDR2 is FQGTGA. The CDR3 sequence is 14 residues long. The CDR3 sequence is CASSRSGSYNEQFF. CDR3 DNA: TGTGCCAGCAGCCGCAGCGGATCTTACAATGAGCAGTTCTTC.

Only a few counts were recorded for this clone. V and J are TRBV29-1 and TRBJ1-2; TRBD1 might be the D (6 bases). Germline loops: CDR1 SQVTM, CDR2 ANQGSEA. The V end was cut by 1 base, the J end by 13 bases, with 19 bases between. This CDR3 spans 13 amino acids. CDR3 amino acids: CSVEGPISGEGTF. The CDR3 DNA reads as TGCAGCGTTGAAGGTCCAATCTCAGGGGAAGGCACCTTC.

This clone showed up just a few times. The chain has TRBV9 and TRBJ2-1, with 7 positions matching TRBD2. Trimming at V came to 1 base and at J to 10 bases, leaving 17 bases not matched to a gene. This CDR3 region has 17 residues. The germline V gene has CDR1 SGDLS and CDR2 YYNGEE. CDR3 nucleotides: TGTGCCAGCAGCGTACCGGGGCGGGGGACGAAGACGGGGGAGCAGTTCTTC. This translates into CASSVPGRGTKTGEQFF.

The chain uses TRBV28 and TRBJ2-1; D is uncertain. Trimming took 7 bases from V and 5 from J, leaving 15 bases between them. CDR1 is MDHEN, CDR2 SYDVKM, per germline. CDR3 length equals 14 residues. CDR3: CASKRQRSHNEQFF. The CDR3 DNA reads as TGTGCCAGCAAAAGGCAGCGAAGCCACAATGAGCAGTTCTTC.

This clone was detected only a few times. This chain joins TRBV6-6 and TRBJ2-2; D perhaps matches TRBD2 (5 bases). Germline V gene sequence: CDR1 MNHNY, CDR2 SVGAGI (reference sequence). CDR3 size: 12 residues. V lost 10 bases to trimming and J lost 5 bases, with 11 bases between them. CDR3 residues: CATLPGTGELFF. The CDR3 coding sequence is TGTGCCACCCTGCCGGGGACCGGGGAGCTGTTTTTT.

The CDR3 here is CASSLVGRETQYF. In nucleotides, the CDR3 is TGTGCCAGCAGCTTAGTGGGCCGGGAGACCCAGTACTTC. The rearrangement joins TRBV7-3 to TRBJ2-5; D is unresolved. This CDR3 region has 13 residues. CDR1 SGHTA and CDR2 FQGTGA come from the germline V gene. Trimming removed 2 bases at V and 5 bases at J, with 9 bases between.

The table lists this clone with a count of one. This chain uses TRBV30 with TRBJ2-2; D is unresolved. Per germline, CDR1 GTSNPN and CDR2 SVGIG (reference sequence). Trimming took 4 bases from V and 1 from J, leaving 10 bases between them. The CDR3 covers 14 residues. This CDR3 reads CAWTAGMNTGELFF. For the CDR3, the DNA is TGTGCCTGGACTGCAGGAATGAACACCGGGGAGCTGTTTTTT.

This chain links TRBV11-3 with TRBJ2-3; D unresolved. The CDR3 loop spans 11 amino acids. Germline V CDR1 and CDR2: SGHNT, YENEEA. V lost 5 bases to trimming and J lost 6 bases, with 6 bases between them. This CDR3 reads CASSRADTQYF. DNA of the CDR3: TGTGCCAGCAGCCGCGCGGATACGCAGTATTTT.

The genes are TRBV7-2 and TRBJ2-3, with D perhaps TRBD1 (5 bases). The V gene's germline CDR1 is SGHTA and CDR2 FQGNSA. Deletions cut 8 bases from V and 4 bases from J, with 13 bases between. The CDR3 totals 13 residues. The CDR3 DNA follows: TGTGCCAGCCGCTCTGAACAGGCAGATACGCAGTATTTT. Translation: CASRSEQADTQYF. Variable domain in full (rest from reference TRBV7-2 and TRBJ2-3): GAGVSQSPSNKVTEKGKDVELRCDPISGHTALYWYRQSLGQGLEFLIYFQGNSAPDKSGLPSDRFSAERTGGSVSTLTIQRTQQEDSAVYLCASRSEQADTQYFGPGTRLTVL.

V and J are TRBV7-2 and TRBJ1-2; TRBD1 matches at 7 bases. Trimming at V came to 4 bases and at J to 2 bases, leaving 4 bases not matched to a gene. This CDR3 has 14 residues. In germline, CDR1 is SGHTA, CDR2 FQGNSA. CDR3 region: CASSSDRVNYGYTF. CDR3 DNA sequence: TGTGCCAGCAGCTCCGACAGGGTCAACTATGGCTACACCTTC.

The CDR3 DNA follows: TGTGCCAGCAGCTTCACGGGGGAGAGCACTGAAGCTTTCTTT. Its protein product is CASSFTGESTEAFF. This chain connects TRBV7-2 to TRBJ1-1; TRBD1 is a possible D gene (5 bases). This CDR3 has 14 residues. Germline CDR1 SGHTA, CDR2 FQGNSA. V was clipped by 3 bases and J by 4 bases, with 12 bases between them.

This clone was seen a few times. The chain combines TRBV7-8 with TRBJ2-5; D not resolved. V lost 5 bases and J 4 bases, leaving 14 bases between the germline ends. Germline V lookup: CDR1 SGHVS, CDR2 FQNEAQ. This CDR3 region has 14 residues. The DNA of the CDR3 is TGTGCCAGCAGCCCGAGTGGGCCCGGAGAGACCCAGTACTTC. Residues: CASSPSGPGETQYF.

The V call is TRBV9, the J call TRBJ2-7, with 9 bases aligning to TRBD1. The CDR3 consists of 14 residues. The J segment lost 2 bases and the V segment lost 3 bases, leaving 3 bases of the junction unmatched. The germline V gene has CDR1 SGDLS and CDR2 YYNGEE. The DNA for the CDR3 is TGTGCCAGCAGCGGGACAGGGGTCACCTACGAGCAGTACTTC. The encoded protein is CASSGTGVTYEQYF. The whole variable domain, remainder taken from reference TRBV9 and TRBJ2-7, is DSGVTQTPKHLITATGQRVTLRCSPRSGDLSVYWYQQSLDQGLQFLIQYYNGEERAKGNILERFSAQQFPDLHSELNLSSLELGDSALYFCASSGTGVTYEQYFGPGTRLTVT.

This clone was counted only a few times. The CDR3 region is CASRLGGSRTEAFF. DNA for the CDR3: TGTGCCAGCAGGCTCGGGGGAAGTCGAACTGAAGCTTTCTTT. This chain links TRBV7-2 with TRBJ1-1; D is perhaps TRBD1 (5 bases). Germline CDR1 and CDR2: SGHTA and FQGNSA. This CDR3 contains 14 residues. V lost 6 bases to trimming and J lost 5 bases, with 16 bases between them.

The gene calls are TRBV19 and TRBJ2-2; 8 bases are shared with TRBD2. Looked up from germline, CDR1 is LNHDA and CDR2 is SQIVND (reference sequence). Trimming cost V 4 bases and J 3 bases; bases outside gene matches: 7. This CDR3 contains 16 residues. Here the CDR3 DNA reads TGTGCCAGTAGTACCCTAGCGGGTAGTTACACCGGGGAGCTGTTTTTT. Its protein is CASSTLAGSYTGELFF.

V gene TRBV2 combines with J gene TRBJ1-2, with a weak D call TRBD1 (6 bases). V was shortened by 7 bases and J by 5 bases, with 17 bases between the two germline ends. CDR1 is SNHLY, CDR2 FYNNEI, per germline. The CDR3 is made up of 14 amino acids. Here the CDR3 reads CASMETGIPYGYTF. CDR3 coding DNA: TGTGCCAGCATGGAAACAGGGATTCCTTATGGCTACACCTTC.

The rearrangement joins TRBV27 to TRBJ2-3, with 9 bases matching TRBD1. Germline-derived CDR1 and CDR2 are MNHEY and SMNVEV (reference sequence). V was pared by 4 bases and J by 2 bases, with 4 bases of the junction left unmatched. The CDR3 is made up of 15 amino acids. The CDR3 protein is CASSYGQGITDTQYF. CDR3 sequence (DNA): TGTGCCAGCAGTTACGGACAGGGGATCACAGATACGCAGTATTTT.

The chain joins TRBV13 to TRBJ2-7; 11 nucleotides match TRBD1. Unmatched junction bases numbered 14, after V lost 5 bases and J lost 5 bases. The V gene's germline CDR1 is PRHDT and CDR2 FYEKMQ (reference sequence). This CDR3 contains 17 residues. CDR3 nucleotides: TGTGCCAGCAGCCCTACAATCTCCGGACAGGGGGCTGACGAGCAGTACTTC. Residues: CASSPTISGQGADEQYF.

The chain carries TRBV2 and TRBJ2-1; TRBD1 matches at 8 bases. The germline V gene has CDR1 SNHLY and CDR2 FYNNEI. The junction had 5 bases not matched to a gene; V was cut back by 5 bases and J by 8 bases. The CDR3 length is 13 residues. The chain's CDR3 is CASSRDRSDEQFF. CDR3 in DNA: TGTGCCAGCAGTCGGGACAGGTCGGATGAGCAGTTCTTC.

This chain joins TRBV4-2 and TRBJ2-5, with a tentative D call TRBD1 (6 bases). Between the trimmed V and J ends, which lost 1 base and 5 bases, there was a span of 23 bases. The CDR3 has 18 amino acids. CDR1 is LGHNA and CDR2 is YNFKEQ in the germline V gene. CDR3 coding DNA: TGTGCCAGCAGCCAAGTAATCGGCGGCAGGGGAGTGGGCGAGACCCAGTACTTC. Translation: CASSQVIGGRGVGETQYF.

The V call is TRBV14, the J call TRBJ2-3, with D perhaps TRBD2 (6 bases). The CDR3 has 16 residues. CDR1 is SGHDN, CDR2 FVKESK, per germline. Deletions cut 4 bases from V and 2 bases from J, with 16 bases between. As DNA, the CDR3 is TGTGCCAGCAGCCTCGAGCGTTCTAGCGACACAGATACGCAGTATTTT. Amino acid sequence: CASSLERSSDTDTQYF.

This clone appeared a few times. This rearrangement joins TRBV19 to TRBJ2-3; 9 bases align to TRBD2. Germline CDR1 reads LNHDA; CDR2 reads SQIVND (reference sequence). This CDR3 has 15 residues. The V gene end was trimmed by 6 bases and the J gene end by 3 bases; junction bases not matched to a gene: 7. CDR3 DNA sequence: TGTGCCAGTAGGCCACTTGCGGGAGGGACAGATACGCAGTATTTT. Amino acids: CASRPLAGGTDTQYF. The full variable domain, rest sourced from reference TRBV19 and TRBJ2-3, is DGGITQSPKYLFRKEGQNVTLSCEQNLNHDAMYWYRQDPGQGLRLIYYSQIVNDFQKGDIAEGYSVSREKKESFPLTVTSAQKNPTAFYLCASRPLAGGTDTQYFGPGTRLTVL.

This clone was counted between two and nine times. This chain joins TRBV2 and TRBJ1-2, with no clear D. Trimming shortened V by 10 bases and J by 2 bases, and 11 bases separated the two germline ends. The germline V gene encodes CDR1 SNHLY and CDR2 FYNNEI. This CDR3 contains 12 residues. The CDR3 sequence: CAITVPNYGYTF. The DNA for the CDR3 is TGTGCCATTACAGTTCCCAACTATGGCTACACCTTC.

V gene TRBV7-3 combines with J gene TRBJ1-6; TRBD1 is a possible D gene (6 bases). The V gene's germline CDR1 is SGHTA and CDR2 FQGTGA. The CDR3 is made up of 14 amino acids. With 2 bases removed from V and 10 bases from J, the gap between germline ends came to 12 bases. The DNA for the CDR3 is TGTGCCAGCAGCTTAGGCAGGGGAGAATCACCCCTCCACTTT. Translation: CASSLGRGESPLHF. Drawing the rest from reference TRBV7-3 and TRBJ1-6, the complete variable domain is GAGVSQTPSNKVTEKGKYVELRCDPISGHTALYWYRQSLGQGPEFLIYFQGTGAADDSGLPNDRFFAVRPEGSVSTLKIQRTERGDSAVYLCASSLGRGESPLHFGNGTRLTVT.

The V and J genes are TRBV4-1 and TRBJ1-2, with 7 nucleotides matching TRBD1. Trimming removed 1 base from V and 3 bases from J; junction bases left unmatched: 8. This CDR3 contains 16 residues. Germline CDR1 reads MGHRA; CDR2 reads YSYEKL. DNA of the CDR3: TGCGCCAGCAGCCAAGCCGGGACAGTTCCCTACTATGGCTACACCTTC. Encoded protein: CASSQAGTVPYYGYTF.

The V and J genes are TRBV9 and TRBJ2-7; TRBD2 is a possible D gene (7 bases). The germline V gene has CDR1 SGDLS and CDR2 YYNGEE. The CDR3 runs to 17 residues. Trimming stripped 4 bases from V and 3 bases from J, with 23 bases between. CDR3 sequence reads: CASSPREGVAGGYEQYF. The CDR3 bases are TGTGCCAGCAGCCCACGAGAGGGGGTAGCGGGCGGCTACGAGCAGTACTTC.

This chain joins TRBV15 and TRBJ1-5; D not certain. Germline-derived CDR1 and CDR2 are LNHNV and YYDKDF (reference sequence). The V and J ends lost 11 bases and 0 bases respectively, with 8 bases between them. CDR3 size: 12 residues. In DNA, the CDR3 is TGTGCCTGGGCCAGTAGCAATCAGCCCCAGCATTTT. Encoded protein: CAWASSNQPQHF.

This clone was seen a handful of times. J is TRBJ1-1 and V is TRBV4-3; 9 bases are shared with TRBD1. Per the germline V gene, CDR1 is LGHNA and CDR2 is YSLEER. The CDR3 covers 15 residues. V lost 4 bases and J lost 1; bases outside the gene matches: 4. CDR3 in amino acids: CASSPGQGANTEAFF. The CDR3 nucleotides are TGCGCCAGCAGCCCGGGACAGGGCGCGAACACTGAAGCTTTCTTT.

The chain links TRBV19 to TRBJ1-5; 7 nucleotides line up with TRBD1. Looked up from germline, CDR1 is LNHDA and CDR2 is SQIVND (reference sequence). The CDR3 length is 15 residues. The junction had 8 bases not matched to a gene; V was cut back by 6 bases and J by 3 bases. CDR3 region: CASSPTGASNQPQHF. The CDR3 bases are TGTGCCAGTAGCCCTACAGGGGCCTCCAATCAGCCCCAGCATTTT.

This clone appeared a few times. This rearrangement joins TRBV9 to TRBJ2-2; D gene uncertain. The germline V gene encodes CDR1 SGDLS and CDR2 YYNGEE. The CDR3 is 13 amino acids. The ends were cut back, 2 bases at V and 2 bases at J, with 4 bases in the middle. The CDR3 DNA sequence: TGTGCCAGCAGCGTTAGAAACACCGGGGAGCTGTTTTTT. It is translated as CASSVRNTGELFF.